This T cell receptor beta chain was observed in a study of blood T cell repertoires in COVID-19. Study-level information: The United States, Italy and Spain provided the acute and convalescent COVID-19 samples.

Participants were placed into cohorts based on the clinical history they reported. The table came from immunoSEQ multiplex PCR; TCRdb's copy has only in-frame clones and leaves some out. The data show around 300,000 clones, roughly 91% seen once. Material: PBMCs or T cells enriched from blood (not recorded which). The receptor was derived from a woman aged 60 to 75 who had recovered from COVID-19.

DNA of the CDR3: TGTGCCAGCAGAAAACAGGGTTCGAGTGGCGAGCAGTACTTC. It is translated as CASRKQGSSGEQYF. The rearrangement links TRBV6-5 to TRBJ2-7; the D gene is possibly TRBD1 (6 bases). The CDR3 consists of 14 residues. Germline assignment: CDR1 MNHEY and CDR2 SVGAGI. Trimming cost V 6 bases and J 6 bases, with 18 bases left between them.